This TCR beta chain came from a study of blood T cell repertoires in COVID-19. Across the whole study: Nucleic acid was either cDNA or gDNA, and it came from T cells, B-cell-depleted T cells, or PBMCs.

The table lists this clone with a few counts. Adults between about 18 and 95 years of age took part from 24 US areas. Researchers sorted participants into cohorts using their self-reported clinical history. The ends lost 4 bases at V and 4 bases at J; junction bases unmatched: 2. This CDR3 contains 13 residues. CDR1 and CDR2 (germline): SGHNT, YYREEE (reference sequence). The authors' processing: Using reference gene primer amplification, nucleated cell counts were estimated. Sequenced by immunoSEQ multiplex PCR; TCRdb stores in-frame clones only, minus some. V, J and clone size reflect that table, while D and trimming were determined from the DNA. The sample holds approximately 380,000 clones, 90% to 95% seen once.

The TCR comes from a woman aged 40 to 49 who had been exposed to COVID-19. Input material: PBMCs or T cells enriched from blood (not recorded which). V usage is TRBV5-4 and J usage is TRBJ2-5, with TRBD1 matching over 9 bases. This CDR3 reads CASSRDRAETQYF. CDR3 coding DNA: TGTGCCAGCAGCCGGGACAGGGCAGAGACCCAGTACTTC.